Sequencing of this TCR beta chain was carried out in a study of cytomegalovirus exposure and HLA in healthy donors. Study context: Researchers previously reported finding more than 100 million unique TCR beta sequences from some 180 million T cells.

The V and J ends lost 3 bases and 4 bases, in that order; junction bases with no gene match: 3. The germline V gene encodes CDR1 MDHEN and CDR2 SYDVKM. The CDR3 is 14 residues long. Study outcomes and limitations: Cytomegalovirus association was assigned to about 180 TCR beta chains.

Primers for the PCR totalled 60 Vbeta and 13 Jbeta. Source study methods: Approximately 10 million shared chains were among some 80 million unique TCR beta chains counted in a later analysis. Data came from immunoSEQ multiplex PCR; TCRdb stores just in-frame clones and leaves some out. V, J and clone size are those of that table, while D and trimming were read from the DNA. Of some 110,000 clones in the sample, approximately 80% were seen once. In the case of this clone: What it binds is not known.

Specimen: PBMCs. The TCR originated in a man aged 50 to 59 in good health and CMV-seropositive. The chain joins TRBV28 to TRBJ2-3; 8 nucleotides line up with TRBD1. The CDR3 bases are TGTGCCAGCAGTTTCAGGGGGCGGCCAGATACGCAGTATTTT. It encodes CASSFRGRPDTQYF.